The clone carrying this TCR beta chain was counted only a few times. CDR1 is MGHRA, CDR2 YSYEKL, per germline. The ends were cut back, 3 bases at V and 2 bases at J, with 8 bases in the middle. There are 13 residues in the CDR3. TCRdb re-called the 5' RACE reads through MiXCR, storing one row per CDR3 protein. Among about 42,000 distinct CDR3 sequences, 30% were seen once, and the ten largest hold approximately 4.1%. The sequencing sample was made of tumor-infiltrating memory CD4+ T cells sorted from the breast tumor. As for subset: memory CD4+ T cells, CD4+CD45RO+CD25-. This receptor was obtained from a female donor with breast cancer. This chain joins TRBV4-1 and TRBJ2-7, with D unresolved. The CDR3 is CASSQNGPYEQYF. The CDR3, as DNA: TGCGCCAGCAGCCAGAACGGCCCCTACGAGCAGTACTTC.